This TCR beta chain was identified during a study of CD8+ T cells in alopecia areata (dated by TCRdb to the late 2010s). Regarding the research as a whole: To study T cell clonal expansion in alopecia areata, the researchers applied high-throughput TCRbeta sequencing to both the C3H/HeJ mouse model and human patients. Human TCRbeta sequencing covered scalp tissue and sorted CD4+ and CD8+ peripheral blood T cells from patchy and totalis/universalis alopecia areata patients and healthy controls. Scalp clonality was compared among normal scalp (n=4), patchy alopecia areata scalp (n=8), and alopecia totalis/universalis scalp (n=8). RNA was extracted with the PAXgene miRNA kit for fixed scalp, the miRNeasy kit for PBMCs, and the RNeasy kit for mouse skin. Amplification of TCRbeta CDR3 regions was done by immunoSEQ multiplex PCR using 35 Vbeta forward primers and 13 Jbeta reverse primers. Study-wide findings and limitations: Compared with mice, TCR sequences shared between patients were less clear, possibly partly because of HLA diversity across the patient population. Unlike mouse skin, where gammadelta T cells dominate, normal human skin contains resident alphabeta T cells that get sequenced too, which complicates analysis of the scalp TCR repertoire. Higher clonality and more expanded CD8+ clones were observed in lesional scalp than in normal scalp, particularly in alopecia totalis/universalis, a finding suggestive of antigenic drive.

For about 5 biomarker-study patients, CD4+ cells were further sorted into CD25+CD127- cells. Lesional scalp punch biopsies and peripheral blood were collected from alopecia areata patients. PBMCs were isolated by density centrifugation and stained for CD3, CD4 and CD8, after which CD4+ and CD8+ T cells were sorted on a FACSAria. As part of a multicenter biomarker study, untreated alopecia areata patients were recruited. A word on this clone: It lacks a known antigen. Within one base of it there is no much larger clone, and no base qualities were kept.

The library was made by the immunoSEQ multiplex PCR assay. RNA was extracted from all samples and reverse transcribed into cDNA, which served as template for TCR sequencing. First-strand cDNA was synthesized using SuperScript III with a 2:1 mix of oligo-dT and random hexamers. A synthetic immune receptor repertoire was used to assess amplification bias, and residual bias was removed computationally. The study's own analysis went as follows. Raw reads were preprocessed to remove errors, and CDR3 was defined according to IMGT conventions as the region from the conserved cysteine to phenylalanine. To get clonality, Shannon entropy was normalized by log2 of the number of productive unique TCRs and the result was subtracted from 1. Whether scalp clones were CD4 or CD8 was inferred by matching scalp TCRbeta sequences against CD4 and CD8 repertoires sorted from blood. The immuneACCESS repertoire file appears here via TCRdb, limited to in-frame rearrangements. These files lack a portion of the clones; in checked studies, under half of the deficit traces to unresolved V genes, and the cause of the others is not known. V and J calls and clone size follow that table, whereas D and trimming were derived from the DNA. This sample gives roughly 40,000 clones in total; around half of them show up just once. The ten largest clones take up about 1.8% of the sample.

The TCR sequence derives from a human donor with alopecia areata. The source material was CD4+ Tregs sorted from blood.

The DNA is as follows: TGTGCCAGCAGCTTAGGTTCGGCCGGGCAGCCCCAGCATTTT. This codes for CASSLGSAGQPQHF. The V and J segments used are TRBV7-2 and TRBJ1-5; the D gene remains uncertain. Based on the germline V gene, the CDR1 and CDR2 sequences are SGHTA and FQGNSA. Including cysteine and phenylalanine, the CDR3 has 14 amino acids. Of the read, only the CDR3 DNA is kept; its 42 bases are in frame from base 1. The germline ends are 11 bases apart after V is trimmed by 1 base and J by 7 bases. With the rest looked up from the reference TRBV7-2 and TRBJ1-5 genes rather than sequenced, the full variable domain is GAGVSQSPSNKVTEKGKDVELRCDPISGHTALYWYRQSLGQGLEFLIYFQGNSAPDKSGLPSDRFSAERTGGSVSTLTIQRTQQEDSAVYLCASSLGSAGQPQHFGDGTRLSIL.